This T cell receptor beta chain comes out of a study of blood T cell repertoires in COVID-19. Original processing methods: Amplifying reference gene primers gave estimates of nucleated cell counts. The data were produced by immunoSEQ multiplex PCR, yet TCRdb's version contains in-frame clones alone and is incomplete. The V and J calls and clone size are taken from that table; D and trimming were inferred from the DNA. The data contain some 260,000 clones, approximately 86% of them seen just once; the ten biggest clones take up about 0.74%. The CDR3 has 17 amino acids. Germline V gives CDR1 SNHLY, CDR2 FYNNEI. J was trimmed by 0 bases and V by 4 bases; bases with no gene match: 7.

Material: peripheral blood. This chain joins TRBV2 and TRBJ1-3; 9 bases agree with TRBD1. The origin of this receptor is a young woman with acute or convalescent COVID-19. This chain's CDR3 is CASSGWDRDLSGNTIYF. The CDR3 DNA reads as TGTGCCAGCAGTGGATGGGACAGGGACCTCTCTGGAAACACCATATATTTT.